The 9 T cell receptor beta chains below come from one sample, sequenced in a study of shared clonotypes between healthy human individuals. TCRdb keeps only in-frame clones here, not all; method: immunoSEQ multiplex PCR. The repertoire holds roughly 1 million clones, with roughly 74% as singletons. The sample comprised memory CD4+ T cells from PBMCs. The subset was: CD45RA-negative fraction. These receptors came from a man younger than 30 in good health. Some clones in this sample may be carry-over from other donors' samples.

The chain has TRBV29-1 and TRBJ1-2; TRBD1 might be the D (5 bases). V gave up 4 bases and J gave up 1 base, with 10 bases separating them. CDR3 length: 13 amino acids. CDR1 is SQVTM, CDR2 ANQGSEA, per germline. The CDR3: CSVGGLNNYGYTF. The CDR3 DNA reads TGCAGCGTTGGGGGCCTGAATAACTATGGCTACACCTTC.

This chain connects TRBV28 to TRBJ1-1, with D possibly matching TRBD1 (5 bases). Trimming shortened V by 7 bases and J by 8 bases, and 23 bases separated the two germline ends. Germline V gene data show CDR1 as MDHEN and CDR2 as SYDVKM. The CDR3 totals 15 residues. Here the CDR3 DNA reads TGTGCCAGCAACATTGGCCAGGGAGGGCAAAAGGAAGCTTTCTTT. Protein product: CASNIGQGGQKEAFF.

The rearrangement uses TRBV11-2 and TRBJ2-7; weak D call: TRBD2 (5 bases). The germline CDR1 and CDR2 sequences are SGHAT and FQNNGV. The CDR3 loop spans 14 amino acids. The V and J ends lost 1 base and 0 bases respectively, with 7 bases between them. The CDR3 is CASSLAGNSYEQYF. The CDR3 DNA is TGTGCCAGCAGCTTAGCGGGGAACTCCTACGAGCAGTACTTC.

Regarding this clone: Other DNA variants within this sample encode the same CDR3. The chain uses TRBV5-1 and TRBJ1-4; 7 bases fit TRBD1. V shed 4 bases, J shed 5 bases, and the junction held 5 bases outside the gene matches. This CDR3 is built from 14 residues. Germline-derived CDR1 and CDR2 are SGHRS and YFSETQ. The CDR3 sequence is CASSTGQRNEKLFF. The CDR3 nucleotides read TGCGCCAGCAGCACGGGACAGCGAAATGAAAAACTGTTTTTT.

The CDR3 sequence is CASSLGGAVGETQYF. The DNA for the CDR3 is TGTGCCAGCAGCTTAGGTGGGGCGGTGGGGGAGACCCAGTACTTC. V usage is TRBV7-8 and J usage is TRBJ2-5, with D possibly TRBD1 on 5 matching bases. Trimming took 1 base from V and 5 from J, leaving 14 bases between them. Germline loops: CDR1 SGHVS, CDR2 FQNEAQ. The CDR3 has 15 amino acids.

The V and J genes are TRBV5-1 and TRBJ2-3; the D gene is possibly TRBD1 (6 bases). The germline CDR1 and CDR2 sequences are SGHRS and YFSETQ. Between the trimmed V and J ends, which lost 0 bases and 1 base, there was a span of 9 bases. The CDR3 contains 15 residues. The DNA of the CDR3 is TGCGCCAGCAGCTTGGGACAGGCTCGCACAGATACGCAGTATTTT. This sequence encodes CASSLGQARTDTQYF. Supplemented by reference TRBV5-1 and TRBJ2-3, the full variable domain reads KAGVTQTPRYLIKTRGQQVTLSCSPISGHRSVSWYQQTPGQGLQFLFEYFSETQRNKGNFPGRFSGRQFSNSRSEMNVSTLELGDSALYLCASSLGQARTDTQYFGPGTRLTVL.

The rearrangement uses TRBV29-1 and TRBJ2-3; 7 positions match TRBD1. The CDR3 is 15 residues long. The J segment lost 1 base and the V segment lost 6 bases, leaving 10 bases of the junction unmatched. From germline, CDR1 is SQVTM and CDR2 ANQGSEA. The CDR3 protein is CSVDGDRARTDTQYF. For the CDR3, the DNA is TGCAGCGTCGATGGAGACAGGGCGCGCACAGATACGCAGTATTTT.

This CDR3 is CASSLSTRGTYEQYF. CDR3 nucleotides: TGTGCCAGCAGTTTATCTACCCGGGGCACGTACGAGCAGTACTTC. The V call is TRBV27, the J call TRBJ2-7; D is perhaps TRBD1 or TRBD2 (5 bases each). V was trimmed by 0 bases and J by 4 bases, leaving 13 bases between them. This CDR3 spans 15 amino acids. Germline V gene data show CDR1 as MNHEY and CDR2 as SMNVEV (reference sequence).

This chain connects TRBV5-1 to TRBJ1-2; the match to TRBD1 covers 7 bases. Trimming took 1 base from V and 6 from J; bases not matched to a gene: 6. The CDR3 contains 14 residues. CDR1 is SGHRS, CDR2 YFSETQ, per germline. Here the CDR3 DNA reads TGCGCCAGCAGCTTGTCCGGGACAGCAGATGGCTACACCTTC. Translation: CASSLSGTADGYTF.